This TCR beta chain was obtained from a study of T cell repertoires in cytomegalovirus infection. Looking at the study overall: Selection of CMV epitopes for the study included recently identified HLA-C-restricted and well-studied HLA-B-restricted ones. Signatures in public TCR beta sequences pointed to both CMV infection and matching HLA type.

Overall study results and limits: There were HLA-C-restricted CMV-specific TCR beta clonotypes dominating the ex vivo response.

The germline CDR1 and CDR2 sequences are LGHNT and FRNRAP. This CDR3 comprises 13 residues. V lost 5 bases to trimming and J lost 0 bases, with 8 bases between them. TCRdb ran MiXCR on the reads and lists one entry per CDR3 protein. The table includes 640,000 or so distinct CDR3 sequences, roughly 33% detected once. This clonotype was observed a few times. Its antigen is not known. This clonotype originated in a human donor in good health (CMV status not recorded). Some clones in this sample may be carry-over from other donors' samples. Here the sequenced sample was cultured PBMCs, taken from culture after CMV antigen stimulation. This chain connects TRBV12-5 to TRBJ2-7; no clear D gene. Written as DNA, the CDR3 is TGTGCTAGTGGTCTCCCTAGCTCCTACGAGCAGTACTTC. Encoded protein: CASGLPSSYEQYF.